Each of the 17 T cell receptor beta chains below was sequenced from the same sample in a study of blood T cell repertoires in COVID-19. Sequencing was performed with immunoSEQ multiplex PCR; in TCRdb, only in-frame clones are kept and a portion is missing. The sample holds some 200,000 clones; approximately 85% are singletons and the top ten take approximately 12%. The sequencing input was PBMCs or T cells enriched from blood (not recorded which). The receptors were gathered from a man aged 40-49 years who had recovered from COVID-19.

The chain recombines TRBV5-1 with TRBJ2-5; perhaps TRBD2 as D (6 bases). The V gene's germline CDR1 is SGHRS and CDR2 YFSETQ. V lost 3 bases, J lost 2 bases, and 8 bases lay in between. CDR3 length equals 13 residues. CDR3 in DNA: TGCGCCAGCAGCTCCGCGGGACAAGAGACCCAGTACTTC. This gives the protein CASSSAGQETQYF. The variable domain in full, with the rest retrieved from reference TRBV5-1 and TRBJ2-5, is KAGVTQTPRYLIKTRGQQVTLSCSPISGHRSVSWYQQTPGQGLQFLFEYFSETQRNKGNFPGRFSGRQFSNSRSEMNVSTLELGDSALYLCASSSAGQETQYFGPGTRLLVL.

This chain uses TRBV19 with TRBJ2-5, with TRBD2 matching 7 bases. With V trimmed by 5 bases and J by 7 bases, 4 bases remained unmatched. Per germline, CDR1 LNHDA and CDR2 SQIVND (reference sequence). CDR3 size: 12 residues. The CDR3 here is CASSPGLGTQYF. Written as DNA, the CDR3 is TGTGCCAGTAGTCCCGGACTAGGGACCCAGTACTTC.

This chain uses TRBV6-1 with TRBJ1-6; 8 nucleotides align to TRBD1. CDR1 and CDR2 (germline): MNHNS, SASEGT. The CDR3 contains 15 residues. The J segment lost 6 bases and the V segment lost 2 bases, leaving 3 bases of the junction unmatched. CDR3 region: CASSEQGAINSPLHF. In DNA form, the CDR3 reads TGTGCCAGCAGTGAACAGGGGGCCATTAATTCACCCCTCCACTTT.

The chain uses TRBV28 and TRBJ2-2; 7 nucleotides agree with TRBD2. This CDR3 has 16 amino acids. The trim removed 2 bases at V and 1 base at J, leaving 4 bases unmatched. Germline-derived CDR1 and CDR2 are MDHEN and SYDVKM. In nucleotides, the CDR3 is TGTGCCAGCAGTTTAAGCGCTAGCGGGAACACCGGGGAGCTGTTTTTT. It encodes CASSLSASGNTGELFF.

This CDR3 is CASSLRDRVNYGYTF. The CDR3 nucleotides read TGTGCCAGCAGCCTACGGGACAGGGTGAACTATGGCTACACCTTC. J is TRBJ1-2 and V is TRBV11-2, with 9 nucleotides matching TRBD1. CDR3 length equals 15 residues. V was clipped by 5 bases and J by 2 bases; unmatched bases: 6. The germline gives CDR1 SGHAT, CDR2 FQNNGV.

V usage is TRBV24-1 and J usage is TRBJ2-1; D call uncertain. The CDR3 extends over 13 amino acids. The V and J ends lost 9 bases and 0 bases respectively, with 8 bases between them. Germline CDR1 KGHDR, CDR2 SFDVKD. The CDR3 region has the DNA TGTGCCACCGGCGGAGTCTCCTACAATGAGCAGTTCTTC. This gives the protein CATGGVSYNEQFF.

The V call is TRBV18, the J call TRBJ1-1, with 9 bases fitting TRBD1. The germline V gene has CDR1 KGHSH and CDR2 LQKENI. Trimming cost V 5 bases and J 1 base; bases outside gene matches: 5. This CDR3 comprises 15 residues. This CDR3 reads CASSSTGGENTEAFF. For the CDR3, the DNA is TGTGCCAGCTCATCCACAGGGGGCGAGAACACTGAAGCTTTCTTT.

This sequence joins TRBV30 and TRBJ1-1; 9 nucleotides agree with TRBD1. V gave up 1 base and J gave up 3 bases; unmatched junction bases: 9. Germline assignment: CDR1 GTSNPN and CDR2 SVGIG (reference sequence). The CDR3 loop spans 16 amino acids. CDR3 DNA sequence: TGTGCCTGGAGTGAAGGCACAGGGGGCGTTGACACTGAAGCTTTCTTT. Translation: CAWSEGTGGVDTEAFF.

The chain links TRBV7-2 to TRBJ1-6, with 8 bases fitting TRBD1. Germline CDR1 and CDR2: SGHTA and FQGNSA. The CDR3 has 16 residues. V gave up 3 bases and J gave up 9 bases; unmatched junction bases: 10. The CDR3 here is CASSFHTTGAGSPLHF. DNA for the CDR3: TGTGCCAGCAGCTTCCATACGACAGGGGCGGGTTCACCCCTCCACTTT.

The chain couples TRBV29-1 to TRBJ1-2, with 7 bases identical to TRBD1. Trimming took 6 bases from V and 6 from J; bases not matched to a gene: 13. CDR3 length equals 14 residues. The germline V gene has CDR1 SQVTM and CDR2 ANQGSEA. The CDR3 reads CSVGPGGGLDGYTF. For the CDR3, the DNA is TGCAGCGTCGGTCCAGGGGGAGGTTTGGATGGCTACACCTTC.

V gene TRBV11-2 combines with J gene TRBJ2-3; a weak D match, TRBD1 (5 bases). Germline loops: CDR1 SGHAT, CDR2 FQNNGV. Trimming took 3 bases from V and 5 from J, leaving 9 bases between them. The CDR3 spans 13 residues. CDR3 sequence reads: CASSLRRGDTQYF. As DNA, the CDR3 is TGTGCCAGCAGCTTGAGAAGGGGAGATACGCAGTATTTT.

This clone appeared a single time. V and J are TRBV28 and TRBJ1-4; no clear D. Germline values: CDR1 MDHEN, CDR2 SYDVKM. V lost 2 bases and J lost 7, with 11 bases in between. The CDR3 is 14 residues long. The CDR3 nucleotides read TGTGCCAGCAGTTTACTAGCTTCCGGTGAAAAACTGTTTTTT. It specifies CASSLLASGEKLFF.

This chain uses TRBV19 with TRBJ1-6; 8 bases align to TRBD1. The CDR3 has 16 residues. Looked up from germline, CDR1 is LNHDA and CDR2 is SQIVND (reference sequence). V lost 1 base, J lost 5 bases, and 4 bases stayed unmatched. The DNA of the CDR3 is TGTGCCAGTAGTATAGGTCAGGGGGCCCATAATTCACCCCTCCACTTT. Translating it yields CASSIGQGAHNSPLHF.

The rearrangement links TRBV12-5 to TRBJ1-2; D ambiguous. V gave up 3 bases and J gave up 4 bases, with 9 bases separating them. The CDR3 spans 13 residues. Per germline, CDR1 LGHNT and CDR2 FRNRAP. CDR3 sequence: CASGLSPLYGYTF. As DNA, the CDR3 is TGTGCTAGTGGTTTATCTCCACTCTATGGCTACACCTTC.

The rearrangement links TRBV28 to TRBJ2-5; D perhaps matches TRBD1 (5 bases). CDR1 and CDR2 (germline): MDHEN, SYDVKM. With 6 bases removed from V and 1 base from J, the gap between germline ends came to 15 bases. The CDR3 has 15 amino acids. CDR3 sequence reads: CASRPAQGRQETQYF. CDR3 bases: TGTGCCAGCAGACCTGCCCAGGGTCGCCAAGAGACCCAGTACTTC.

This clone was detected only a few times. The rearrangement links TRBV19 to TRBJ1-5; D possibly corresponds to TRBD1 (6 bases). Germline V gene data show CDR1 as LNHDA and CDR2 as SQIVND (reference sequence). With 6 bases removed from V and 5 bases from J, the gap between germline ends came to 14 bases. The CDR3 is 14 residues long. In DNA form, the CDR3 reads TGTGCCAGTAGCATACAGGGTCGGGATCAGCCCCAGCATTTT. Residues: CASSIQGRDQPQHF.

The chain has TRBV18 and TRBJ2-1, with 8 nucleotides matching TRBD1. Germline V gene data show CDR1 as KGHSH and CDR2 as LQKENI. This CDR3 is built from 14 residues. Germline trimming cut 2 bases from V and 7 bases from J; bases unmatched to any gene: 4. Here the CDR3 reads CASSPVTGENEQFF. The CDR3 DNA reads TGTGCCAGCTCACCAGTGACAGGGGAGAATGAGCAGTTCTTC.